The 25 T cell receptor beta chains below all came from one sample that was sequenced in a study of blood T cell repertoires in COVID-19. Sequencing was performed with immunoSEQ multiplex PCR; in TCRdb, only in-frame clones are kept and a portion is missing. The profile covers around 65,000 clones, with roughly 80% appearing a single time and 15% to 20% taken by the ten largest. Sequencing input: peripheral blood. The receptor source for this set is a man in his sixties with acute or convalescent COVID-19.

This chain connects TRBV2 to TRBJ1-4; D is unclear. The CDR3 sequence is 13 residues long. Germline CDR1 SNHLY, CDR2 FYNNEI. Trimming removed 6 bases at V and 5 bases at J, with 10 bases between. Here the CDR3 DNA reads TGTGCCAGCAGAGAACGAGCGAATGAAAAACTGTTTTTT. It translates to CASRERANEKLFF.

This chain joins TRBV19 and TRBJ2-2; D gene ambiguous. The V gene's germline CDR1 is LNHDA and CDR2 SQIVND (reference sequence). The V end lost 5 bases, the J end lost 0 bases, and 4 bases lay between the germline ends. The CDR3 spans 13 residues. CDR3 sequence (DNA): TGTGCCAGTAGTTTCGCGAACACCGGGGAGCTGTTTTTT. Its translation: CASSFANTGELFF.

In this sample, this clone turned up a few times. The V gene is TRBV19, the J gene TRBJ1-3, with a weak D call TRBD1 (5 bases). Looked up from germline, CDR1 is LNHDA and CDR2 is SQIVND (reference sequence). This CDR3 is 15 amino acids long. V was cut by 3 bases and J by 0 bases, with 9 bases left in between. The CDR3 sequence: CASSMQGSSGNTIYF. As DNA, the CDR3 is TGTGCCAGTAGTATGCAGGGAAGCTCTGGAAACACCATATATTTT. Looking up the rest from reference TRBV19 and TRBJ1-3 gives the full variable domain: DGGITQSPKYLFRKEGQNVTLSCEQNLNHDAMYWYRQDPGQGLRLIYYSQIVNDFQKGDIAEGYSVSREKKESFPLTVTSAQKNPTAFYLCASSMQGSSGNTIYFGEGSWLTVV.

In DNA form, the CDR3 reads TGTGCCAGCAGACTACGACAGGGGGTACTGTTCTTC. It encodes CASRLRQGVLFF. This chain uses TRBV2 with TRBJ2-1, with 9 positions matching TRBD1. The CDR3 sequence is 12 residues long. Unmatched junction bases numbered 9, after V lost 6 bases and J lost 15 bases. Germline V gene data show CDR1 as SNHLY and CDR2 as FYNNEI.

The V gene is TRBV7-8, the J gene TRBJ1-5, with unresolved D. This CDR3 contains 15 residues. V was cut by 0 bases and J by 3 bases, with 9 bases left in between. Germline lookup yields CDR1 SGHVS and CDR2 FQNEAQ. CDR3 amino acids: CASSLALGLNQPQHF. The CDR3 bases are TGTGCCAGCAGCTTAGCGCTTGGGCTCAATCAGCCCCAGCATTTT.

The V call is TRBV5-1, the J call TRBJ2-3; 7 bases match TRBD2. V shed 4 bases, J shed 12 bases, and the junction held 8 bases outside the gene matches. The V gene's germline CDR1 is SGHRS and CDR2 YFSETQ. The CDR3 is 12 residues long. In nucleotides, the CDR3 is TGCGCCAGCAGCGTTAGCGGGCTATCCCAGTATTTT. This encodes CASSVSGLSQYF. Together with reference TRBV5-1 and TRBJ2-3, the CDR3 gives the full variable domain: KAGVTQTPRYLIKTRGQQVTLSCSPISGHRSVSWYQQTPGQGLQFLFEYFSETQRNKGNFPGRFSGRQFSNSRSEMNVSTLELGDSALYLCASSVSGLSQYFGPGTRLTVL.

The chain links TRBV18 to TRBJ2-1, with 10 bases that match TRBD1. CDR1 is KGHSH and CDR2 is LQKENI in the germline V gene. V was clipped by 2 bases and J by 9 bases; unmatched bases: 7. The CDR3 spans 15 residues. In DNA, the CDR3 is TGTGCCAGCTCACCATTGGGACAGGGGAGGGGTGAGCAGTTCTTC. Protein: CASSPLGQGRGEQFF.

The V call is TRBV19, the J call TRBJ2-3; TRBD2 matches 12 bases. Germline loops: CDR1 LNHDA, CDR2 SQIVND (reference sequence). The CDR3 has 17 amino acids. V lost 4 bases to trimming and J lost 2 bases; unmatched junction nucleotides: 7. The DNA for the CDR3 is TGTGCCAGTAGTACCCAAAGACTAGCGGGGGACACAGATACGCAGTATTTT. It codes for CASSTQRLAGDTDTQYF.

This clone is a singleton in its sample. The V call is TRBV5-1, the J call TRBJ2-1, with D perhaps matching TRBD1 (6 bases). The V and J ends lost 0 bases and 6 bases respectively, with 10 bases between them. From germline, CDR1 is SGHRS and CDR2 YFSETQ. CDR3 size: 14 residues. DNA of the CDR3: TGCGCCAGCAGCTTGGGACAGGTAGGCAATGAGCAGTTCTTC. Amino acid sequence: CASSLGQVGNEQFF.

The rearrangement links TRBV21-1 to TRBJ1-1; TRBD1 is the table's D call and was not checked against the DNA. TRBV21-1 is a pseudogene. This CDR3 contains 16 residues. The CDR3 region is CASSLRDSVLNTEAFF. The CDR3 DNA reads TGTGCCAGCAGCCTTAGGGACAGCGTTTTGAACACTGAAGCTTTCTTT.

V gene TRBV2 combines with J gene TRBJ2-3; 13 bases line up with TRBD2. The V and J ends lost 6 bases and 6 bases, in that order; junction bases with no gene match: 9. This CDR3 is built from 16 residues. Germline CDR1 reads SNHLY; CDR2 reads FYNNEI. The CDR3 sequence: CASSGGLAGVGDTQYF. CDR3 in DNA: TGTGCCAGCAGCGGAGGACTAGCGGGAGTTGGTGATACGCAGTATTTT. Full variable domain (missing parts from reference TRBV2 and TRBJ2-3): EPEVTQTPSHQVTQMGQEVILRCVPISNHLYFYWYRQILGQKVEFLVSFYNNEISEKSEIFDDQFSVERPDGSNFTLKIRSTKLEDSAMYFCASSGGLAGVGDTQYFGPGTRLTVL.

V gene TRBV28 combines with J gene TRBJ2-4; 7 bases align to TRBD1. With V trimmed by 5 bases and J by 4 bases, 5 bases remained unmatched. Germline V gives CDR1 MDHEN, CDR2 SYDVKM. The CDR3 is made up of 14 amino acids. The chain's CDR3 is CASSTGTVKNIQYF. CDR3 DNA sequence: TGTGCCAGCAGTACCGGGACAGTAAAAAACATTCAGTACTTC.

The chain links TRBV27 to TRBJ2-1, with D perhaps matching TRBD1 (6 bases). The CDR3 has 15 amino acids. Germline V gene data show CDR1 as MNHEY and CDR2 as SMNVEV (reference sequence). With 5 bases removed from V and 6 bases from J, the gap between germline ends came to 17 bases. The CDR3 nucleotides read TGTGCCAGCAGTCAACAGGGCAGCGGATTCAATGAGCAGTTCTTC. Its protein product is CASSQQGSGFNEQFF.

This chain joins TRBV30 and TRBJ2-7, with D perhaps TRBD2 (6 bases). V shed 7 bases and J shed 6 bases, with 19 bases lying between them. The germline V gene encodes CDR1 GTSNPN and CDR2 SVGIG (reference sequence). The CDR3 spans 13 residues. CDR3 DNA: TGTGCCTCTTTAAGGAGGGGATTAAGCGAGCAGTACTTC. It is translated as CASLRRGLSEQYF.

In this sample, this clone turned up a few times. This rearrangement joins TRBV24-1 to TRBJ1-2; TRBD1 agrees at 9 bases. The CDR3 has 16 amino acids. Trimming took 3 bases from V and 8 from J; bases not matched to a gene: 12. Germline loops: CDR1 KGHDR, CDR2 SFDVKD. CDR3 nucleotide sequence: TGTGCCACCAGTGATCCTGAACGGGACAGGGCAAACGGCTACACCTTC. It yields the protein CATSDPERDRANGYTF.

This rearrangement joins TRBV4-1 to TRBJ2-7; TRBD1 aligns across 11 bases. The CDR3 length is 15 residues. The J segment lost 4 bases and the V segment lost 4 bases, leaving 6 bases of the junction unmatched. Looked up from germline, CDR1 is MGHRA and CDR2 is YSYEKL. The CDR3 loop is CASSPGQGATYEQYF. In nucleotides, the CDR3 is TGCGCCAGCAGCCCTGGACAGGGGGCGACATACGAGCAGTACTTC.

This chain joins TRBV5-6 and TRBJ2-5, with D perhaps TRBD1 (5 bases). CDR1 and CDR2 from the germline V gene are SGHDT and YYEEEE. CDR3 size: 15 residues. Trimming left V 2 bases short and J 4 bases short, with 15 bases between. CDR3 amino acids: CASSFPAGQGETQYF. The CDR3 nucleotides read TGTGCCAGCAGCTTCCCCGCTGGGCAGGGAGAGACCCAGTACTTC.

The chain employs TRBV28 and TRBJ1-1, with D hard to call. CDR1 is MDHEN, CDR2 SYDVKM, per germline. The CDR3 is 12 residues long. V lost 6 bases, J lost 2 bases, and 7 bases lay in between. The CDR3 nucleotides read TGTGCCAGCAGAACGGTTAACACTGAAGCTTTCTTT. Residues: CASRTVNTEAFF.

The chain employs TRBV6-1 and TRBJ2-3; D is perhaps TRBD2 (5 bases). The length of the CDR3 is 15 residues. Germline CDR1 is MNHNS and CDR2 is SASEGT. Trimming removed 0 bases at V and 3 bases at J, with 10 bases between. This CDR3 reads CASSEAGASTDTQYF. In nucleotides, the CDR3 is TGTGCCAGCAGTGAAGCGGGAGCCTCAACAGATACGCAGTATTTT.

Written as DNA, the CDR3 is TGTGCCAGCAGCTTTCCACGGAGTACTGGGTACGAGCAGTACTTC. It yields the protein CASSFPRSTGYEQYF. This chain uses TRBV7-9 with TRBJ2-7; no clear D gene. Between the trimmed V and J ends, which lost 3 bases and 4 bases, there was a span of 16 bases. This CDR3 region has 15 residues. In germline, CDR1 is SEHNR, CDR2 FQNEAQ (reference sequence).

V gene TRBV7-9 combines with J gene TRBJ1-1; a weak D match, TRBD1 (5 bases). Germline CDR1 is SEHNR and CDR2 is FQNEAQ (reference sequence). V lost 5 bases to trimming and J lost 4 bases, with 14 bases between them. This CDR3 spans 14 amino acids. The CDR3 bases are TGTGCCAGCAGCCCAAGGGTGCAGGGCACTGAAGCTTTCTTT. It translates to CASSPRVQGTEAFF.

The V gene is TRBV5-5, the J gene TRBJ1-2, with TRBD1 matching 7 bases. Germline V gives CDR1 SGHKS, CDR2 YYEKEE (reference sequence). The CDR3 sequence is 14 residues long. V lost 0 bases and J lost 5; bases outside the gene matches: 4. The chain's CDR3 is CASSLAGDRYGYTF. CDR3 nucleotide sequence: TGTGCCAGCAGCTTGGCTGGGGACAGATATGGCTACACCTTC.

The rearrangement links TRBV7-8 to TRBJ2-7; D might be TRBD1 (6 bases). Trimming took off 3 bases at V and 0 bases at J, with 15 bases between the two ends. Germline loops: CDR1 SGHVS, CDR2 FQNEAQ. This CDR3 region has 16 residues. For the CDR3, the DNA is TGTGCCAGCAGCTTTTCTCGGACAGCCAGCTCCTACGAGCAGTACTTC. Amino acid sequence: CASSFSRTASSYEQYF.

In DNA, the CDR3 is TGTGCCAGAGTTAAGGGGGGACTAGAAAAGTATTTT. Encoded protein: CARVKGGLEKYF. The chain recombines TRBV6-7 with TRBJ2-3; the match to TRBD2 covers 8 bases. TRBV6-7 is labeled an ORF, and its function is uncertain. The CDR3 extends over 12 amino acids. The J segment lost 13 bases and the V segment lost 9 bases, leaving 12 bases of the junction unmatched.

J is TRBJ2-2 and V is TRBV30; D not resolved. V was pared by 3 bases and J by 4 bases, with 12 bases between. CDR3 size: 14 residues. Germline-derived CDR1 and CDR2 are GTSNPN and SVGIG (reference sequence). The CDR3 DNA reads TGTGCCTGGAGGCAGCGAAGGAGCACCGGGGAGCTGTTTTTT. It specifies CAWRQRRSTGELFF.